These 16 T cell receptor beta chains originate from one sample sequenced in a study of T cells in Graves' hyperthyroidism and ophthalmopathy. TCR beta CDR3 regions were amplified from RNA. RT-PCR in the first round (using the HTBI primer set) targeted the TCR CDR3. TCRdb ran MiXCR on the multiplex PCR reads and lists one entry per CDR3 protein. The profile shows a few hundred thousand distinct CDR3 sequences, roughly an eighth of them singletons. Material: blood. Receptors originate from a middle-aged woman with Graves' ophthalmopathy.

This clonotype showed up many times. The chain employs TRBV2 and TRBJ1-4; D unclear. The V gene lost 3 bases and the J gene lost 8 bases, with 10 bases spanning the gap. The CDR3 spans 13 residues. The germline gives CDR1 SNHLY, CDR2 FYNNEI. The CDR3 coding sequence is TGTGCCAGCAGTGACTTTGCCGTCGAAAAACTGTTTTTT. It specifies CASSDFAVEKLFF.

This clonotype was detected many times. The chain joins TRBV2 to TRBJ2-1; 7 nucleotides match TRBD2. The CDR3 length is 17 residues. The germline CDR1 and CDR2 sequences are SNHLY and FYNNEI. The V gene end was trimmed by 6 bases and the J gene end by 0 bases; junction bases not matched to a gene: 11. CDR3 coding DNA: TGTGCCAGCAGCATAACAGCGGGGTCAAGCTCCTACAATGAGCAGTTCTTC. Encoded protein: CASSITAGSSSYNEQFF.

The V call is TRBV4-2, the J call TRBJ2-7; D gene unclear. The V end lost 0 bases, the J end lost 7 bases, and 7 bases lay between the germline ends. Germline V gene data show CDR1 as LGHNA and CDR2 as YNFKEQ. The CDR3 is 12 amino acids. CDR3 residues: CASSQDGREQYF. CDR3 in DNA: TGTGCCAGCAGCCAAGATGGCCGTGAGCAGTACTTC.

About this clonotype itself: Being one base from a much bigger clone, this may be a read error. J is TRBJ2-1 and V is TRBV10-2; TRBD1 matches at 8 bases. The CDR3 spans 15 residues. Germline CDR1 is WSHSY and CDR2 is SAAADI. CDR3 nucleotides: TGCGCCTGCAGTGAGATAGACAGGGGTGGCAATGAGCAGTTCTTC. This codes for CACSEIDRGGNEQFF.

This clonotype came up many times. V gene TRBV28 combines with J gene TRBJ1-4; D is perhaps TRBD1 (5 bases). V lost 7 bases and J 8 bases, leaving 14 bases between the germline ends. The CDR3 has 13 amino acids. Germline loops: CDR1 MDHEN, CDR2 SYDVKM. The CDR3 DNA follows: TGTGCCAGCACCCGGACACAAAACGAAAAACTGTTTTTT. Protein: CASTRTQNEKLFF.

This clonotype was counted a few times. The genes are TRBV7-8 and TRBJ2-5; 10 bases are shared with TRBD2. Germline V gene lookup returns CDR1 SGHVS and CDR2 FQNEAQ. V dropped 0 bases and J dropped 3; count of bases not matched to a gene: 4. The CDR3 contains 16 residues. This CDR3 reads CASSLAMGLAKETQYF. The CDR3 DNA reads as TGTGCCAGCAGCTTAGCGATGGGACTAGCGAAAGAGACCCAGTACTTC.

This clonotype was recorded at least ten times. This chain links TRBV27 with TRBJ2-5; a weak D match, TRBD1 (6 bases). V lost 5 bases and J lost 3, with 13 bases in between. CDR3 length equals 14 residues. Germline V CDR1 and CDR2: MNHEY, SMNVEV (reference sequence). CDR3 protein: CASSVRDTKETQYF. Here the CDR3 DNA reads TGTGCCAGCAGTGTCCGGGACACCAAAGAGACCCAGTACTTC.

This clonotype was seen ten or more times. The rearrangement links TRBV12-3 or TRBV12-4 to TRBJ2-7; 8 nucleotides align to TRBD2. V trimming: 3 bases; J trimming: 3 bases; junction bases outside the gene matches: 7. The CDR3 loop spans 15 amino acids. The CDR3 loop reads CASSFFGRDSYEQYF. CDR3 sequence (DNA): TGTGCCAGCAGTTTCTTCGGGAGGGATAGCTACGAGCAGTACTTC.

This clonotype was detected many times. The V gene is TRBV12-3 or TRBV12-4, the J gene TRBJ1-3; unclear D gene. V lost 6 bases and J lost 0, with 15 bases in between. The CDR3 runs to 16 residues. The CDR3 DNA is TGTGCCAGCAGGGAGGCGGGTTCGGTCTCTGGAAACACCATATATTTT. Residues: CASREAGSVSGNTIYF.

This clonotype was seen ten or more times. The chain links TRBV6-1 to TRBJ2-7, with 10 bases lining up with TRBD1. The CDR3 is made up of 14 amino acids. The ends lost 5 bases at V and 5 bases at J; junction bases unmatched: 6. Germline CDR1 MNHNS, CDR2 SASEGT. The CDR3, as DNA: TGTGCCAGCAGTCGACAGGGGGCCTGGGACGAGCAGTACTTC. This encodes CASSRQGAWDEQYF.

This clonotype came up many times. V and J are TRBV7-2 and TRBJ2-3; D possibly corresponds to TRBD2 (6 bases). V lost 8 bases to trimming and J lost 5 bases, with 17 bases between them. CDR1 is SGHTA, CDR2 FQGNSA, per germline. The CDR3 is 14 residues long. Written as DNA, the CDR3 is TGTGCCAGCTGGGAGGCGGGGTCTAGAGATACGCAGTATTTT. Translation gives CASWEAGSRDTQYF.

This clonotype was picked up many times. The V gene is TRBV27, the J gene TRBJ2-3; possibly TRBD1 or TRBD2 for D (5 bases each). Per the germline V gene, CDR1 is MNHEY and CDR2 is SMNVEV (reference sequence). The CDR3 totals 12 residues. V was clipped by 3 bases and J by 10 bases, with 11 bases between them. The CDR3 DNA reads TGTGCCAGCAGTTTGTCTGGGGGTCCGCAGTATTTT. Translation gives CASSLSGGPQYF.

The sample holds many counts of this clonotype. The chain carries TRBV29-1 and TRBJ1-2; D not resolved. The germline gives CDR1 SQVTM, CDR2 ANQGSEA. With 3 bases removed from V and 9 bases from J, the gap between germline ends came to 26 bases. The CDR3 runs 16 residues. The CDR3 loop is CSVDNARVNQRKRYTF. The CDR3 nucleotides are TGCAGCGTTGACAATGCTCGGGTTAACCAGCGCAAACGCTACACCTTC.

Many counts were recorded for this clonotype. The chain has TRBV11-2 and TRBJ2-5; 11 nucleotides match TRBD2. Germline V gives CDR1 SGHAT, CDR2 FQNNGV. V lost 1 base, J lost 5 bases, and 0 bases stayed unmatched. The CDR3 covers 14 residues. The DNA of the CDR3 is TGTGCCAGCAGCTTAGGACTAGCGGGGGAGACCCAGTACTTC. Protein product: CASSLGLAGETQYF.

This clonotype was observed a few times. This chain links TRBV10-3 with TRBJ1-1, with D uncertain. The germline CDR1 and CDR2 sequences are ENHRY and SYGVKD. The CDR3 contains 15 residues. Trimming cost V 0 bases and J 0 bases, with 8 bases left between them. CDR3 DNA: TGTGCCATCAGTGAGTCCGGCGGACTGAACACTGAAGCTTTCTTT. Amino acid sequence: CAISESGGLNTEAFF.

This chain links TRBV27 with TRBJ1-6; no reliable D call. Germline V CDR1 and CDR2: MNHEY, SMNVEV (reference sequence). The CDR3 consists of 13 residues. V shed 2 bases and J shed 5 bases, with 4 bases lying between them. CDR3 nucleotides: TGTGCCAGCAGTTTACTTAATAATTCACCCCTCCACTTT. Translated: CASSLLNNSPLHF.